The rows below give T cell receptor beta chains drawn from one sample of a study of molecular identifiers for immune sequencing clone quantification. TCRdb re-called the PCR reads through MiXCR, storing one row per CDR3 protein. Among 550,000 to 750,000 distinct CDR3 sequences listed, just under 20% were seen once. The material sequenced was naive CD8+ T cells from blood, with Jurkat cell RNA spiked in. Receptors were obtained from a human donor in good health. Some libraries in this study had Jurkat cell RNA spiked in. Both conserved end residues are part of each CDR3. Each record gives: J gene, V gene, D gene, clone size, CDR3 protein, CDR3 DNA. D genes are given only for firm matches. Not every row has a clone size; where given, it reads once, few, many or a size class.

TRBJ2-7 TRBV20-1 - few CSAKISIDKTYYEQYF TGCAGTGCTAAAATATCGATTGACAAGACCTACTACGAGCAGTACTTC
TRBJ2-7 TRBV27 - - CASSLRGKSSYEQYF TGTGCCAGCAGTTTAAGGGGCAAGAGCTCCTACGAGCAGTACTTC
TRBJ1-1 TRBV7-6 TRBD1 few CASSKRDRSNTEAFF TGTGCCAGCAGCAAGCGGGACAGGTCGAACACTGAAGCTTTCTTT
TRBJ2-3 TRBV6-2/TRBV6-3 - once CASSHRYGQTTFREDTQYF TGTGCCAGCAGTCATCGTTACGGACAGACTACCTTTCGGGAGGATACGCAGTATTTT
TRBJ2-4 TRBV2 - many CASSAEPAKNIQYF TGTGCCAGCAGCGCCGAGCCCGCCAAAAACATTCAGTACTTC
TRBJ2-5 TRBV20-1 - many CSARDRVQETQYF TGCAGTGCTAGAGATAGGGTACAAGAGACCCAGTACTTC
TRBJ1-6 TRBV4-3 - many CASSQDRRDSPLHF TGCGCCAGCAGCCAAGATAGGAGGGATTCACCCCTCCACTTT
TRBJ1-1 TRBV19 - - CASSWSGAANTEAFF TGTGCCAGTAGTTGGTCGGGGGCCGCAAACACTGAAGCTTTCTTT
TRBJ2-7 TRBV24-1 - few CATSDPVGAPTGPYEQYF TGTGCCACCAGTGATCCCGTTGGAGCGCCCACGGGACCCTACGAGCAGTACTTC
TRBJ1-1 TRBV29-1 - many CSVDPGNTEAFF TGCAGCGTTGATCCGGGGAACACTGAAGCTTTCTTT
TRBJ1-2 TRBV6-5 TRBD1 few CASSYLTGKPYGYTF TGTGCCAGCAGTTACTTGACAGGGAAACCCTATGGCTACACCTTC